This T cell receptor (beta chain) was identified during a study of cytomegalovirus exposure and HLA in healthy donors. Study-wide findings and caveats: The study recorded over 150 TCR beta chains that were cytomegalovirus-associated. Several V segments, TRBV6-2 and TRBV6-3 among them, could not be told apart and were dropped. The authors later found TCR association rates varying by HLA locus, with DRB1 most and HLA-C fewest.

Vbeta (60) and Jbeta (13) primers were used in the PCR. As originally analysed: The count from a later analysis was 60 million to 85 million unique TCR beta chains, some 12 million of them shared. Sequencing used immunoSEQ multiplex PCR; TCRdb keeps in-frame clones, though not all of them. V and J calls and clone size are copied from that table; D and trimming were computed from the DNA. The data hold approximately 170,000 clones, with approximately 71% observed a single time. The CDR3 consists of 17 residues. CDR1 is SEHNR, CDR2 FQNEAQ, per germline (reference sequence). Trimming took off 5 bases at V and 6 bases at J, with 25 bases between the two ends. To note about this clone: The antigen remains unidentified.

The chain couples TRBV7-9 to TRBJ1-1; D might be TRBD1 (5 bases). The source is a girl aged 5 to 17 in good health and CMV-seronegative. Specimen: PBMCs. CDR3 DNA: TGTGCCAGCAGCCCCTCCCCCCGCGACAGCGTTAACGCTGAAGCTTTCTTT. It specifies CASSPSPRDSVNAEAFF.